The 8 T cell receptor beta chains below were found in one sample sequenced in a study of T cells in localized non-small cell lung cancer. Generated by immunoSEQ multiplex PCR, the TCRdb table keeps only in-frame clones and is missing some. Of about 910 clones listed, approximately 33% are singletons. Here the sequenced sample was normal lung tissue next to the tumor, taken before any cancer treatment. The receptors were sampled from a female donor over 55 with stage III squamous cell lung carcinoma.

The chain recombines TRBV6-8 with TRBJ2-7; the D is unclear. There are 13 residues in the CDR3. The germline CDR1 and CDR2 sequences are MNHGY and SAAAGT. Between the trimmed V and J ends, which lost 4 bases and 1 base, there was a span of 8 bases. CDR3 coding DNA: TGTGCCAGCAGTTTGAAGGGATCCTACGAGCAGTACTTC. Its protein is CASSLKGSYEQYF.

This clone has just a few counts. The chain recombines TRBV7-6 with TRBJ2-7; 8 nucleotides line up with TRBD2. Germline V gene lookup returns CDR1 SGHVS and CDR2 FNYEAQ. This CDR3 is built from 15 residues. With 3 bases clipped from V and 5 bases from J, the junction kept 9 bases outside the gene matches. The CDR3 reads CASSFGRGVHHEQYF. The CDR3 DNA follows: TGTGCCAGCAGCTTCGGGCGGGGGGTCCACCACGAGCAGTACTTC.

The chain carries TRBV29-1 and TRBJ2-1, with 7 bases aligning to TRBD1. Germline CDR1 SQVTM, CDR2 ANQGSEA. The length of the CDR3 is 13 residues. V was pared by 4 bases and J by 4 bases, with 4 bases of the junction left unmatched. The CDR3: CSVATDRYNEQFF. CDR3 nucleotides: TGCAGCGTTGCCACGGACAGGTACAATGAGCAGTTCTTC.

This clone was observed a handful of times. This sequence joins TRBV11-3 and TRBJ1-5, with 10 bases identical to TRBD1. Trimming removed 5 bases from V and 1 base from J; junction bases left unmatched: 11. This CDR3 has 18 residues. CDR1 and CDR2 (germline): SGHNT, YENEEA. The CDR3 nucleotides read TGTGCCAGCAGCAGAACCGGGACAGGGGTGGGGAGCAATCAGCCCCAGCATTTT. Its protein is CASSRTGTGVGSNQPQHF.

There are a few counts of this clone. At one boundary the junction diverges from the germline segment, which might be a read error. The chain uses TRBV11-3 and TRBJ2-5; 9 positions match TRBD1. The CDR3 spans 15 residues. Germline V gene lookup returns CDR1 SGHNT and CDR2 YENEEA. DNA of the CDR3: TGTGCCAGCACCTTAACAGGGGGCGGCCAGGAGACCCAGTACTTC. It specifies CASTLTGGGQETQYF.

This clone turned up a few times. The chain has TRBV15 and TRBJ2-4; D is ambiguous. CDR1 and CDR2 from the germline V gene are LNHNV and YYDKDF (reference sequence). CDR3 size: 14 residues. The V and J ends lost 0 bases and 8 bases respectively, with 11 bases between them. The CDR3 spells CATSRDYFRDIQYF. CDR3 bases: TGTGCCACCAGCAGAGATTACTTCCGGGACATTCAGTACTTC.

This rearrangement joins TRBV6-8 to TRBJ2-4, with 12 bases fitting TRBD2. Germline assignment: CDR1 MNHGY and CDR2 SAAAGT. The V segment lost 5 bases and the J segment 3 bases; nucleotides outside the gene matches: 11. The CDR3 consists of 18 residues. The CDR3 sequence: CASSQPSGRVVDKNIQYF. The CDR3 DNA reads as TGTGCCAGCAGTCAGCCTAGCGGGAGGGTCGTGGACAAAAACATTCAGTACTTC.

This sequence joins TRBV11-3 and TRBJ2-2; D possibly matches TRBD1 or TRBD2 (6 bases each). The CDR3 extends over 16 amino acids. Germline V lookup: CDR1 SGHNT, CDR2 YENEEA. V lost 4 bases and J 7 bases, leaving 19 bases between the germline ends. This CDR3 reads CASSSTDTGANGELFF. The DNA for the CDR3 is TGTGCCAGCAGCTCGACTGATACGGGGGCGAACGGGGAGCTGTTTTTT.